Presented here are 26 T cell receptor beta chains from one specimen sequenced in a study of blood T cell repertoires in COVID-19. Assay: immunoSEQ multiplex PCR; the TCRdb copy retains only in-frame clones and omits some. The data hold a few hundred thousand clones, with 86% observed a single time. The specimen sequenced was PBMCs or T cells enriched from blood (not recorded which). The receptor set was obtained from a man aged 25 to 40 who had recovered from COVID-19.

The chain is built from TRBV7-2 and TRBJ2-3, with 8 bases identical to TRBD2. CDR3 size: 14 residues. V was pared by 5 bases and J by 3 bases, with 4 bases of the junction left unmatched. The germline V gene has CDR1 SGHTA and CDR2 FQGNSA. CDR3 DNA sequence: TGTGCCAGCAGCCTTCGGGGGGGTACAGATACGCAGTATTTT. Encoded protein: CASSLRGGTDTQYF.

The V and J genes are TRBV24-1 and TRBJ1-4; 7 bases align to TRBD1. Germline CDR1 is KGHDR and CDR2 is SFDVKD. The junction had 3 bases not matched to a gene; V was cut back by 7 bases and J by 2 bases. This CDR3 has 14 amino acids. The CDR3 DNA is TGTGCCACCAGGGAGGGGGCCACTAATGAAAAACTGTTTTTT. Translated: CATREGATNEKLFF.

As regards this clone: At one end the junction does not follow the germline gene, possibly because of a read error. This chain uses TRBV19 with TRBJ2-1, with TRBD1 identical over 10 bases. CDR1 and CDR2 (germline): LNHDA, SQIVND (reference sequence). The CDR3 runs 18 residues. Here the CDR3 DNA reads TGTGCCGGTAGTAAAAAGGTCCGGACAGGGGGTGACCACTTGGAGCAGTTCTTC. As protein: CAGSKKVRTGGDHLEQFF.

V gene TRBV28 combines with J gene TRBJ2-6, with D possibly matching TRBD1 (5 bases). CDR1 MDHEN and CDR2 SYDVKM come from the germline V gene. This CDR3 region has 17 residues. Trimming removed 3 bases at V and 2 bases at J, with 14 bases between. The CDR3 is CASSFPRVRPGANVLTF. CDR3 bases: TGTGCCAGCAGTTTCCCCAGGGTGAGGCCTGGGGCCAACGTCCTGACTTTC.

The genes are TRBV9 and TRBJ1-2; 9 nucleotides align to TRBD1. The CDR3 spans 16 residues. In germline, CDR1 is SGDLS, CDR2 YYNGEE. The trim removed 2 bases at V and 4 bases at J, leaving 9 bases unmatched. DNA for the CDR3: TGTGCCAGCAGCGTCGGTATGGACAGGGGCGGCTATGGCTACACCTTC. Its translation: CASSVGMDRGGYGYTF.

The chain links TRBV4-2 to TRBJ2-5; D might be TRBD1 (6 bases). V lost 0 bases, J lost 3 bases, and 17 bases lay in between. Germline V lookup: CDR1 LGHNA, CDR2 YNFKEQ. The CDR3 contains 17 residues. CDR3 DNA: TGTGCCAGCAGCCAAGACCCGTCAGGGGTTTTGAAAGAGACCCAGTACTTC. It codes for CASSQDPSGVLKETQYF.

The J gene is TRBJ2-1, the V gene TRBV27, with D possibly being TRBD2 (6 bases). This CDR3 spans 14 amino acids. V dropped 2 bases and J dropped 4 bases, with 9 bases sitting between them. Germline V gene data show CDR1 as MNHEY and CDR2 as SMNVEV (reference sequence). Here the CDR3 DNA reads TGTGCCAGCAGTTTAACTGGGACTTACAATGAGCAGTTCTTC. This gives the protein CASSLTGTYNEQFF.

The rearrangement links TRBV5-1 to TRBJ2-1, with 9 bases identical to TRBD2. V lost 4 bases, J lost 7 bases, and 12 bases stayed unmatched. CDR1 and CDR2 from the germline V gene are SGHRS and YFSETQ. There are 16 residues in the CDR3. The CDR3 region has the DNA TGCGCCAGCAGCCCCCGGGGCCCTAGCGGGGAAAATGAGCAGTTCTTC. Encoded protein: CASSPRGPSGENEQFF.

This chain uses TRBV5-1 with TRBJ2-1; TRBD2 matches 8 bases. J was trimmed by 0 bases and V by 2 bases; bases with no gene match: 10. This CDR3 is built from 18 residues. Germline assignment: CDR1 SGHRS and CDR2 YFSETQ. The CDR3 loop is CASSFQTPSGSSYNEQFF. The CDR3 coding sequence is TGCGCCAGCAGCTTCCAAACTCCTAGCGGGTCCTCCTACAATGAGCAGTTCTTC.

The V and J genes are TRBV30 and TRBJ1-2; 7 nucleotides line up with TRBD1. CDR3 length: 14 residues. With V trimmed by 3 bases and J by 0 bases, 4 bases remained unmatched. Germline V gene sequence: CDR1 GTSNPN, CDR2 SVGIG (reference sequence). This chain's CDR3 is CAWRGDSSNYGYTF. The CDR3 DNA follows: TGTGCCTGGAGGGGGGACAGTTCTAACTATGGCTACACCTTC. Full variable domain (remainder filled in from reference TRBV30 and TRBJ1-2): SQTIHQWPATLVQPVGSPLSLECTVEGTSNPNLYWYRQAAGRGLQLLFYSVGIGQISSEVPQNLSASRPQDRQFILSSKKLLLSDSGFYLCAWRGDSSNYGYTFGSGTRLTVV.

This sequence joins TRBV27 and TRBJ1-1; no reliable D call. The CDR3 contains 13 residues. Trimming left V 1 base short and J 2 bases short, with 5 bases between. Germline values: CDR1 MNHEY, CDR2 SMNVEV (reference sequence). The CDR3 bases are TGTGCCAGCAGTTTATTAACTAACACTGAAGCTTTCTTT. Its protein is CASSLLTNTEAFF.

The chain couples TRBV18 to TRBJ1-6; D possibly corresponds to TRBD1 (6 bases). Trimming took 1 base from V and 7 from J, leaving 14 bases between them. Per the germline V gene, CDR1 is KGHSH and CDR2 is LQKENI. CDR3 size: 16 residues. The CDR3, as DNA: TGTGCCAGCTCACCACTAAAAGCAGGGGACAATTCACCCCTCCACTTT. This gives the protein CASSPLKAGDNSPLHF.

This clone was found once. This sequence joins TRBV19 and TRBJ2-7, with 7 bases aligning to TRBD1. This CDR3 region has 18 residues. CDR1 is LNHDA and CDR2 is SQIVND in the germline V gene (reference sequence). V was pared by 5 bases and J by 3 bases, with 19 bases of the junction left unmatched. The CDR3 protein is CASSLSAAIGTANYEQYF. In DNA form, the CDR3 reads TGTGCCAGTAGTCTTAGCGCCGCTATCGGGACAGCCAACTACGAGCAGTACTTC.

This clone appeared once. In the same sample, other DNA sequences code for this CDR3. V usage is TRBV30 and J usage is TRBJ1-2; D gene ambiguous. The CDR3 consists of 11 residues. Germline V lookup: CDR1 GTSNPN, CDR2 SVGIG (reference sequence). With 0 bases removed from V and 7 bases from J, the gap between germline ends came to 6 bases. CDR3 sequence: CAWSVGGGYTF. The CDR3 coding sequence is TGTGCCTGGAGTGTAGGCGGTGGCTACACCTTC.

V and J are TRBV11-2 and TRBJ2-7; D might be TRBD2 (5 bases). The CDR3 has 15 amino acids. In germline, CDR1 is SGHAT, CDR2 FQNNGV. The germline V and J ends were trimmed by 2 bases and 5 bases, with 16 bases remaining between them. CDR3 sequence: CASSLLASRQDEQYF. In DNA, the CDR3 is TGTGCCAGCAGCTTACTGGCTAGCCGCCAGGACGAGCAGTACTTC. Looking up the rest from reference TRBV11-2 and TRBJ2-7 gives the full variable domain: EAGVAQSPRYKIIEKRQSVAFWCNPISGHATLYWYQQILGQGPKLLIQFQNNGVVDDSQLPKDRFSAERLKGVDSTLKIQPAKLEDSAVYLCASSLLASRQDEQYFGPGTRLTVT.

Points on this clone: Other DNA sequences from this sample encode an identical CDR3 as well. The rearrangement uses TRBV7-2 and TRBJ1-2; D unresolved. The germline CDR1 and CDR2 sequences are SGHTA and FQGNSA. Trimming pared 5 bases from V and 2 bases from J, leaving 3 bases between. This CDR3 region has 11 residues. The CDR3 loop reads CASSQNYGYTF. The CDR3 coding sequence is TGTGCCAGCAGCCAAAACTATGGCTACACCTTC.

Only a few counts were recorded for this clone. V gene TRBV5-4 combines with J gene TRBJ1-2; D unclear. The CDR3 totals 13 residues. Trimming shortened V by 0 bases and J by 4 bases, and 7 bases separated the two germline ends. Germline V lookup: CDR1 SGHNT, CDR2 YYREEE (reference sequence). CDR3 sequence: CASSLVSGYGYTF. The CDR3 DNA reads as TGTGCCAGCAGCTTGGTCTCGGGCTATGGCTACACCTTC.

J is TRBJ1-5 and V is TRBV3-1 (or the pseudogene TRBV3-2); 10 bases match TRBD1. V dropped 5 bases and J dropped 5; count of bases not matched to a gene: 9. CDR3 size: 16 residues. The germline V gene has CDR1 LGHDT and CDR2 YNNKEL (reference sequence). In DNA, the CDR3 is TGTGCCAGCAGCGCCCGGGACAGGGGAGTTCATCAGCCCCAGCATTTT. Amino acids: CASSARDRGVHQPQHF.

The V call is TRBV4-2, the J call TRBJ1-1, with D tentatively TRBD1 (6 bases). V lost 0 bases and J lost 10, with 15 bases in between. The CDR3 has 14 residues. The germline V gene encodes CDR1 LGHNA and CDR2 YNFKEQ. This CDR3 is CASSQDAGAGGAFF. The DNA of the CDR3 is TGTGCCAGCAGCCAAGATGCAGGGGCGGGCGGAGCTTTCTTT.

The chain uses TRBV28 and TRBJ1-2, with D possibly TRBD1 on 6 matching bases. This CDR3 comprises 13 residues. Germline V lookup: CDR1 MDHEN, CDR2 SYDVKM. Trimming took off 3 bases at V and 4 bases at J, with 9 bases between the two ends. CDR3: CASSFIGGYGYTF. The CDR3 DNA reads as TGTGCCAGCAGTTTTATAGGGGGCTATGGCTACACCTTC.

This chain links TRBV30 with TRBJ1-5; weak D call: TRBD1 (5 bases). The germline V gene has CDR1 GTSNPN and CDR2 SVGIG (reference sequence). Between the trimmed V and J ends, which lost 6 bases and 4 bases, there was a span of 13 bases. This CDR3 has 13 residues. The CDR3 DNA reads as TGTGCCTGCCGCCGGGGGGTAAATCAGCCCCAGCATTTT. Its protein product is CACRRGVNQPQHF.

The V gene is TRBV19, the J gene TRBJ1-5; 10 nucleotides agree with TRBD1. V lost 3 bases to trimming and J lost 7 bases; unmatched junction nucleotides: 6. CDR1 LNHDA and CDR2 SQIVND come from the germline V gene (reference sequence). The CDR3 extends over 15 amino acids. DNA for the CDR3: TGTGCCAGTAGTATGGCGGGACAGGGGTTGCAGCCCCAGCATTTT. Translation gives CASSMAGQGLQPQHF. Supplemented by reference TRBV19 and TRBJ1-5, the full variable domain reads DGGITQSPKYLFRKEGQNVTLSCEQNLNHDAMYWYRQDPGQGLRLIYYSQIVNDFQKGDIAEGYSVSREKKESFPLTVTSAQKNPTAFYLCASSMAGQGLQPQHFGDGTRLSIL.

The J gene is TRBJ1-4, the V gene TRBV5-1; 11 bases map to TRBD1. Germline values: CDR1 SGHRS, CDR2 YFSETQ. The J segment lost 8 bases and the V segment lost 4 bases, leaving 7 bases of the junction unmatched. The CDR3 totals 15 residues. CDR3 DNA sequence: TGCGCCAGCAGCACCCGGACAGGGGGCGGCGAAAAACTGTTTTTT. Amino acid sequence: CASSTRTGGGEKLFF.

The chain couples TRBV9 to TRBJ2-3; 8 bases are a match to TRBD1. Per germline, CDR1 SGDLS and CDR2 YYNGEE. The CDR3 loop spans 14 amino acids. The V gene end was trimmed by 7 bases and the J gene end by 2 bases; junction bases not matched to a gene: 6. The CDR3 protein is CASGRDRLTDTQYF. In DNA, the CDR3 is TGTGCCAGCGGCCGGGACAGGCTCACAGATACGCAGTATTTT.

The chain couples TRBV29-1 to TRBJ2-7, with a possible D match to TRBD1 (6 bases). V lost 6 bases to trimming and J lost 3 bases, with 12 bases between them. The CDR3 has 12 amino acids. Germline-derived CDR1 and CDR2 are SQVTM and ANQGSEA. In DNA, the CDR3 is TGCAGCGTCGAGGACAGAGACTACGAGCAGTACTTC. Encoded protein: CSVEDRDYEQYF.

The chain joins TRBV6-4 to TRBJ2-2, with a possible D match to TRBD1 (6 bases). Deletions cut 4 bases from V and 6 bases from J, with 12 bases between. The length of the CDR3 is 14 residues. Germline V CDR1 and CDR2: MRHNA, SNTAGT. This chain's CDR3 is CASSVTGNPGELFF. The CDR3, as DNA: TGTGCCAGCAGTGTGACAGGAAACCCCGGGGAGCTGTTTTTT.